One sample yielded the 27 T cell receptor beta chains listed below, sequenced in a study of regulatory and conventional T cells in RAG deficiency. Blood CD4+ CD25-high CD127-low regulatory T cells supplied the genomic DNA template. Sequencing used immunoSEQ multiplex PCR; TCRdb keeps in-frame clones, though not all of them. The sample has some 28,000 clones; about 89% are singletons. This same sample was also part of a study on regulatory T cells. That source adds: The primer mix had 52 TRBV and 13 TRBJ primers.

Specimen: Tregs sorted from blood. Receptor source: a human donor in good health.

This chain links TRBV5-1 with TRBJ2-1; D may be TRBD1 (6 bases). Germline CDR1 SGHRS, CDR2 YFSETQ. CDR3 length: 16 residues. V gave up 1 base and J gave up 4 bases, with 15 bases separating them. CDR3 coding DNA: TGCGCCAGCAGCTTGCGGCCCGGACAGTCTTACAATGAGCAGTTCTTC. Translated, it gives CASSLRPGQSYNEQFF.

This chain uses TRBV5-1 with TRBJ2-7; D is uncertain. The length of the CDR3 is 14 residues. V gave up 0 bases and J gave up 7 bases, with 14 bases separating them. Germline lookup yields CDR1 SGHRS and CDR2 YFSETQ. The CDR3 DNA sequence: TGCGCCAGCAGCTTGGATGGAAGGCCGGGTGAGCAGTACTTC. Amino acids: CASSLDGRPGEQYF.

This clone showed up just once. The chain combines TRBV18 with TRBJ1-5, with TRBD1 as a possible D gene (6 bases). CDR3 length: 15 amino acids. The V and J ends lost 4 bases and 4 bases respectively, with 14 bases between them. Germline assignment: CDR1 KGHSH and CDR2 LQKENI. The chain's CDR3 is CASSLLEGGNQPQHF. The CDR3 DNA reads as TGTGCCAGCTCACTACTCGAAGGGGGGAATCAGCCCCAGCATTTT.

The V and J genes are TRBV5-6 and TRBJ2-5; 10 bases map to TRBD1. This CDR3 comprises 15 residues. The V and J ends lost 2 bases and 5 bases, in that order; junction bases with no gene match: 6. Germline loops: CDR1 SGHDT, CDR2 YYEEEE. The CDR3 DNA is TGTGCCAGCAGCTTTTTAGGACAGGGGGATGAGACCCAGTACTTC. This translates into CASSFLGQGDETQYF. Based on the CDR3 plus reference TRBV5-6 and TRBJ2-5, the full variable domain is DAGVTQSPTHLIKTRGQQVTLRCSPKSGHDTVSWYQQALGQGPQFIFQYYEEEERQRGNFPDRFSGHQFPNYSSELNVNALLLGDSALYLCASSFLGQGDETQYFGPGTRLLVL.

The rearrangement links TRBV12-5 to TRBJ2-7; D possibly corresponds to TRBD1 (6 bases). CDR3 length: 17 amino acids. V was clipped by 0 bases and J by 1 base, with 16 bases between them. Germline CDR1 is LGHNT and CDR2 is FRNRAP. The CDR3 protein is CASGLVLVTGKSYEQYF. DNA of the CDR3: TGTGCTAGTGGTTTGGTACTAGTGACAGGCAAGTCCTACGAGCAGTACTTC.

V usage is TRBV28 and J usage is TRBJ1-5, with 8 bases aligning to TRBD1. CDR3 length: 14 amino acids. V dropped 6 bases and J dropped 9; count of bases not matched to a gene: 10. Germline V gene lookup returns CDR1 MDHEN and CDR2 SYDVKM. The CDR3, as DNA: TGTGCCAGCAGGCATGGACAGGGTTTAGGGCCCCAGCATTTT. Protein sequence: CASRHGQGLGPQHF.

This clone has more than one count but fewer than ten. This chain uses TRBV19 with TRBJ1-5; D call uncertain. Germline V gives CDR1 LNHDA, CDR2 SQIVND (reference sequence). Trimming cost V 0 bases and J 0 bases, with 12 bases left between them. The CDR3 has 17 amino acids. DNA for the CDR3: TGTGCCAGTAGTATAGATGAGGCAGACAATAGCAATCAGCCCCAGCATTTT. This sequence encodes CASSIDEADNSNQPQHF.

The table lists this clone with a few counts. The rearrangement uses TRBV4-1 and TRBJ1-3; D possibly corresponds to TRBD1 (5 bases). The CDR3 consists of 16 residues. Trimming cost V 3 bases and J 0 bases, with 12 bases left between them. CDR1 and CDR2 from the germline V gene are MGHRA and YSYEKL. The chain's CDR3 is CASSQPGTGSGNTIYF. The CDR3 region has the DNA TGCGCCAGCAGCCAGCCCGGGACCGGCTCTGGAAACACCATATATTTT.

The chain combines TRBV18 with TRBJ1-2; D not certain. The CDR3 totals 12 residues. The germline gives CDR1 KGHSH, CDR2 LQKENI. V gave up 4 bases and J gave up 4 bases, with 7 bases separating them. The CDR3 protein is CASSRGVYGYTF. CDR3 sequence (DNA): TGTGCCAGCTCACGCGGGGTCTATGGCTACACCTTC.

This chain uses TRBV5-1 with TRBJ1-2; TRBD1 agrees at 8 bases. The germline V gene has CDR1 SGHRS and CDR2 YFSETQ. This CDR3 is built from 15 residues. Unmatched junction bases numbered 9, after V lost 1 base and J lost 7 bases. The CDR3 region has the DNA TGCGCCAGCAGCTTGATTGCAGGGGGCGTCTTTGGCTACACCTTC. This sequence encodes CASSLIAGGVFGYTF.

This chain links TRBV4-1 with TRBJ2-1; 9 bases agree with TRBD2. The CDR3 consists of 17 residues. The trim removed 0 bases at V and 6 bases at J, leaving 9 bases unmatched. CDR1 is MGHRA and CDR2 is YSYEKL in the germline V gene. The CDR3 loop is CASSQDRSRAGGNEQFF. CDR3 in DNA: TGCGCCAGCAGCCAAGATAGGTCACGAGCGGGGGGCAATGAGCAGTTCTTC.

The J gene is TRBJ1-2, the V gene TRBV5-6, with D perhaps TRBD1 (5 bases). This CDR3 comprises 16 residues. The germline V and J ends were trimmed by 0 bases and 5 bases, with 17 bases remaining between them. CDR1 is SGHDT and CDR2 is YYEEEE in the germline V gene. This CDR3 is CASSLGWGTSEYGYTF. The CDR3 DNA sequence: TGTGCCAGCAGCTTGGGCTGGGGGACGAGTGAGTATGGCTACACCTTC.

The chain is built from TRBV7-2 and TRBJ1-1; 10 nucleotides match TRBD1. There are 15 residues in the CDR3. V gave up 5 bases and J gave up 1 base; unmatched junction bases: 4. Germline V gene data show CDR1 as SGHTA and CDR2 as FQGNSA. The CDR3 region is CASSADRGRNTEAFF. In DNA form, the CDR3 reads TGTGCCAGCAGCGCTGACAGGGGGCGGAACACTGAAGCTTTCTTT.

The V and J genes are TRBV4-2 and TRBJ2-7; 7 bases agree with TRBD1. Germline-derived CDR1 and CDR2 are LGHNA and YNFKEQ. Losses at the gene ends were 3 bases for V and 1 base for J; bases not matched to a gene: 6. CDR3 length equals 15 residues. CDR3 sequence: CASSQATGVSYEQYF. DNA of the CDR3: TGTGCCAGCAGCCAGGCTACAGGGGTTTCCTACGAGCAGTACTTC.

J is TRBJ1-2 and V is TRBV7-8; D gene ambiguous. With 5 bases removed from V and 2 bases from J, the gap between germline ends came to 9 bases. The CDR3 length is 13 residues. Germline V gives CDR1 SGHVS, CDR2 FQNEAQ. CDR3 region: CASSLLDNYGYTF. The CDR3 nucleotides are TGTGCCAGCAGCCTGCTTGACAACTATGGCTACACCTTC.

This rearrangement joins TRBV5-1 to TRBJ2-3; a weak D match, TRBD1 (7 bases). The CDR3 runs to 12 residues. CDR1 SGHRS and CDR2 YFSETQ come from the germline V gene. V was cut by 4 bases and J by 6 bases, with 9 bases left in between. The DNA of the CDR3 is TGCGCCAGCAGCGCAGGGGGGGATACGCAGTATTTT. This gives the protein CASSAGGDTQYF.

This clone was recorded only once. This chain joins TRBV4-2 and TRBJ1-2; no firm D call. This CDR3 is built from 15 residues. Trimming removed 2 bases from V and 7 bases from J, with 17 bases in between. Germline V lookup: CDR1 LGHNA, CDR2 YNFKEQ. The CDR3 is CASSQTGSILGGYTF. CDR3 coding DNA: TGTGCCAGCAGCCAAACCGGGTCCATATTGGGTGGCTACACCTTC.

This rearrangement joins TRBV9 to TRBJ2-2, with D perhaps being TRBD1 or TRBD2 (5 bases each). The CDR3 contains 15 residues. V gave up 1 base and J gave up 5 bases, with 12 bases separating them. From germline, CDR1 is SGDLS and CDR2 YYNGEE. CDR3 in amino acids: CASSVLGAGTGELFF. The CDR3 DNA is TGTGCCAGCAGCGTACTCGGGGCCGGAACCGGGGAGCTGTTTTTT. Based on the CDR3 plus reference TRBV9 and TRBJ2-2, the full variable domain is DSGVTQTPKHLITATGQRVTLRCSPRSGDLSVYWYQQSLDQGLQFLIQYYNGEERAKGNILERFSAQQFPDLHSELNLSSLELGDSALYFCASSVLGAGTGELFFGEGSRLTVL.

The V and J genes are TRBV10-3 and TRBJ2-1; 12 nucleotides agree with TRBD2. CDR3 length equals 18 residues. Germline CDR1 is ENHRY and CDR2 is SYGVKD. The trim removed 5 bases at V and 0 bases at J, leaving 8 bases unmatched. The chain's CDR3 is CAISSGTSGSYSYNEQFF. In DNA, the CDR3 is TGTGCCATCAGTTCCGGGACTAGCGGGTCCTACTCCTACAATGAGCAGTTCTTC.

V gene TRBV19 combines with J gene TRBJ2-6, with 7 nucleotides matching TRBD1. The V gene end was trimmed by 7 bases and the J gene end by 5 bases; junction bases not matched to a gene: 14. CDR3 length: 17 residues. Germline lookup yields CDR1 LNHDA and CDR2 SQIVND (reference sequence). The CDR3 loop reads CASTRRLQGTRANVLTF. The CDR3 DNA follows: TGTGCCAGTACGAGAAGATTACAGGGGACCAGGGCCAACGTCCTGACTTTC.

The genes are TRBV5-1 and TRBJ2-7; the match to TRBD1 covers 11 bases. CDR1 SGHRS and CDR2 YFSETQ come from the germline V gene. CDR3 size: 16 residues. The V and J ends lost 2 bases and 7 bases, in that order; junction bases with no gene match: 11. CDR3 loop: CASSFGTRDRGDEQYF. The CDR3 DNA reads as TGCGCCAGCAGCTTCGGGACCCGGGACAGGGGGGATGAGCAGTACTTC.

This clone was seen just once. This sequence joins TRBV28 and TRBJ2-5; TRBD2 matches 7 bases. After removal of 7 bases from V and 5 bases from J, the junction contained 7 bases not matched to a gene. The CDR3 loop spans 13 amino acids. CDR1 MDHEN and CDR2 SYDVKM come from the germline V gene. The chain's CDR3 is CASTAGGWETQYF. CDR3 DNA: TGTGCCAGCACCGCCGGGGGGTGGGAGACCCAGTACTTC.

This clone is a singleton in its sample. The chain joins TRBV10-3 to TRBJ2-1; TRBD1 is a possible D gene (5 bases). The length of the CDR3 is 12 residues. Germline CDR1 is ENHRY and CDR2 is SYGVKD. The germline V and J ends were trimmed by 3 bases and 9 bases, with 9 bases remaining between them. The CDR3 protein is CAISDFGAEQFF. For the CDR3, the DNA is TGTGCCATCAGTGATTTTGGGGCTGAGCAGTTCTTC.

This clone has only one observation. The V and J genes are TRBV16 and TRBJ1-2; no firm D call. The CDR3 length is 15 residues. In germline, CDR1 is KGHSY, CDR2 FQNENV. V lost 3 bases to trimming and J lost 0 bases, with 11 bases between them. The CDR3 region has the DNA TGTGCCAGCAGCCAGCAAGGACCCACTAACTATGGCTACACCTTC. Protein sequence: CASSQQGPTNYGYTF.

This clone was observed once. V and J are TRBV15 and TRBJ1-4; the D gene is possibly TRBD1 (5 bases). Germline V gene lookup returns CDR1 LNHNV and CDR2 YYDKDF (reference sequence). V was clipped by 1 base and J by 5 bases, with 8 bases between them. The CDR3 consists of 14 residues. DNA of the CDR3: TGTGCCACCAGCAGAGGTCAGGGAAATGAAAAACTGTTTTTT. This sequence encodes CATSRGQGNEKLFF.

This rearrangement joins TRBV6-6 to TRBJ2-3, with D uncertain. Germline lookup yields CDR1 MNHNY and CDR2 SVGAGI (reference sequence). The V gene lost 0 bases and the J gene lost 2 bases, with 9 bases spanning the gap. The CDR3 runs 15 residues. CDR3 sequence reads: CASSYSQALTDTQYF. The CDR3, as DNA: TGTGCCAGCAGTTACTCTCAGGCCCTCACAGATACGCAGTATTTT.

V and J are TRBV23-1 and TRBJ2-5, with TRBD1 as a possible D gene (6 bases). TRBV23-1 is an open reading frame, and its role is uncertain. The CDR3 spans 19 residues. The V and J ends lost 0 bases and 4 bases respectively, with 24 bases between them. This CDR3 is CASSQSGHPPGFPRETQYF. The CDR3 DNA is TGCGCCAGCAGTCAATCGGGACACCCTCCGGGGTTTCCAAGAGAGACCCAGTACTTC.